This passage covers 3 T cell receptor beta chains from one sample sequenced in a study of cytomegalovirus exposure and HLA in healthy donors. It was with 60 Vbeta and 13 Jbeta primers that the PCR ran. Some clones are missing from TCRdb's copy, which holds only in-frame ones; the method was immunoSEQ multiplex PCR. The sample shows about 85,000 clones, roughly three fifths of them seen only once. Sequencing was done on a sample of PBMCs. The receptor source for this set is a young man in good health and CMV-seronegative.

This clone has just a few counts. This sequence joins TRBV2 and TRBJ2-3, with D perhaps TRBD2 (6 bases). Germline V CDR1 and CDR2: SNHLY, FYNNEI. Between the trimmed V and J ends, which lost 4 bases and 0 bases, there was a span of 20 bases. The length of the CDR3 is 18 residues. DNA of the CDR3: TGTGCCAGCAGTGCATCCGCGGGACTTGATTCGAGCACAGATACGCAGTATTTT. It yields the protein CASSASAGLDSSTDTQYF.

The chain employs TRBV7-3 and TRBJ2-3, with D tentatively TRBD2 (5 bases). The CDR3 is made up of 14 amino acids. Germline values: CDR1 SGHTA, CDR2 FQGTGA. The germline V and J ends were trimmed by 1 base and 4 bases, with 9 bases remaining between them. CDR3 amino acids: CASSLMASSDTQYF. In DNA, the CDR3 is TGTGCCAGCAGCTTAATGGCTAGCTCAGATACGCAGTATTTT. Full variable domain (remainder filled in from reference TRBV7-3 and TRBJ2-3): GAGVSQTPSNKVTEKGKYVELRCDPISGHTALYWYRQSLGQGPEFLIYFQGTGAADDSGLPNDRFFAVRPEGSVSTLKIQRTERGDSAVYLCASSLMASSDTQYFGPGTRLTVL.

In its sample, this clone was seen once. The genes are TRBV10-3 and TRBJ2-7; D is undetermined. Trimming left V 4 bases short and J 1 base short, with 14 bases between. This CDR3 is built from 15 residues. The germline gives CDR1 ENHRY, CDR2 SYGVKD. The CDR3 DNA follows: TGTGCCATCAGTGGAAGGTACAGTCATTCCTACGAGCAGTACTTC. Its protein is CAISGRYSHSYEQYF.